The next 20 T cell receptor beta chains were all read from a single sample in a study of blood T cell repertoires in COVID-19. TCRdb keeps only in-frame clones here, not all; method: immunoSEQ multiplex PCR. The data show about 120,000 clones, 90% seen once. Source material: peripheral blood. These receptors all stem from a woman in her forties or fifties with acute or convalescent COVID-19.

The chain couples TRBV28 to TRBJ1-5, with D possibly TRBD1 on 5 matching bases. CDR3 length equals 12 residues. V lost 5 bases and J 12 bases, leaving 14 bases between the germline ends. From germline, CDR1 is MDHEN and CDR2 SYDVKM. Written as DNA, the CDR3 is TGTGCCAGCAGTGGTGGGACCGGGGGCCAGCATTTT. Translation gives CASSGGTGGQHF.

This sequence joins TRBV29-1 and TRBJ1-1, with D possibly being TRBD1 (5 bases). Per the germline V gene, CDR1 is SQVTM and CDR2 is ANQGSEA. V was shortened by 0 bases and J by 12 bases, with 14 bases between the two germline ends. CDR3 length equals 12 residues. As DNA, the CDR3 is TGCAGCGTTGAAGAGTATCCAGGGCGAACTTTCTTT. This gives the protein CSVEEYPGRTFF.

The chain combines TRBV21-1 with TRBJ1-5. TRBV21-1 is tagged as a pseudogene. This CDR3 contains 22 residues. CDR3 DNA sequence: TGTGCCAGCACCTCACGGGGCGGGGGCAGGGTTTTTGGTCCTTATAGCAATCAGCCCCAGCATTTT. Its protein is CASTSRGGGRVFGPYSNQPQHF.

The chain is built from TRBV2 and TRBJ1-1; D call uncertain. CDR1 and CDR2 from the germline V gene are SNHLY and FYNNEI. There are 15 residues in the CDR3. Trimming shortened V by 2 bases and J by 8 bases, and 18 bases separated the two germline ends. CDR3 sequence: CASSEIWPKEAEAFF. The DNA for the CDR3 is TGTGCCAGCAGTGAAATTTGGCCCAAAGAGGCGGAAGCTTTCTTT.

The gene calls are TRBV6-5 and TRBJ1-1; perhaps TRBD1 as D (5 bases). Trimming pared 4 bases from V and 2 bases from J, leaving 8 bases between. CDR3 length: 13 residues. CDR1 MNHEY and CDR2 SVGAGI come from the germline V gene. The CDR3 DNA reads as TGTGCCAGCAGTTTACAGGTAAACACTGAAGCTTTCTTT. This translates into CASSLQVNTEAFF.

This clone was seen only a few times. V usage is TRBV9 and J usage is TRBJ1-2, with D perhaps matching TRBD1 (5 bases). CDR1 is SGDLS and CDR2 is YYNGEE in the germline V gene. CDR3 length equals 15 residues. V was cut by 3 bases and J by 7 bases, with 19 bases left in between. The DNA for the CDR3 is TGTGCCAGCAGCGGAGCAGGGTTATTAGGGCTTGGCTACACCTTC. It codes for CASSGAGLLGLGYTF. Combining the CDR3 with reference TRBV9 and TRBJ1-2 gives the whole variable domain DSGVTQTPKHLITATGQRVTLRCSPRSGDLSVYWYQQSLDQGLQFLIQYYNGEERAKGNILERFSAQQFPDLHSELNLSSLELGDSALYFCASSGAGLLGLGYTFGSGTRLTVV.

Here the CDR3 DNA reads TGTGCCACCAGTGGGGACAGCCGAATTAAAAACTATGGCTACACCTTC. This encodes CATSGDSRIKNYGYTF. V and J are TRBV24-1 and TRBJ1-2; 7 bases align to TRBD1. CDR1 and CDR2 (germline): KGHDR, SFDVKD. This CDR3 has 16 residues. The V gene end was trimmed by 5 bases and the J gene end by 2 bases; junction bases not matched to a gene: 10.

The chain recombines TRBV5-1 with TRBJ1-1; unclear D gene. Germline V CDR1 and CDR2: SGHRS, YFSETQ. The ends were cut back, 2 bases at V and 4 bases at J, with 12 bases in the middle. The CDR3 is 14 amino acids. Written as DNA, the CDR3 is TGCGCCAGCAGCTTTCTCGGTGGGAGCACTGAAGCTTTCTTT. This translates into CASSFLGGSTEAFF.

The gene calls are TRBV11-3 and TRBJ1-1; D unclear. This CDR3 contains 13 residues. Germline V gives CDR1 SGHNT, CDR2 YENEEA. V shed 1 base and J shed 10 bases, with 13 bases lying between them. CDR3 nucleotides: TGTGCCAGCAGCTTAGGGTCCGAGGGCGGAGCTTTCTTT. Its protein product is CASSLGSEGGAFF. Using reference TRBV11-3 and TRBJ1-1 for the parts outside the CDR3, the full variable domain is EAGVVQSPRYKIIEKKQPVAFWCNPISGHNTLYWYLQNLGQGPELLIRYENEEAVDDSQLPKDRFSAERLKGVDSTLKIQPAELGDSAVYLCASSLGSEGGAFFGQGTRLTVV.

J is TRBJ2-7 and V is TRBV18; 10 bases fit TRBD1. Trimming at V came to 5 bases and at J to 0 bases, leaving 1 base not matched to a gene. From germline, CDR1 is KGHSH and CDR2 LQKENI. The CDR3 loop spans 14 amino acids. CDR3 DNA: TGTGCCAGCTCAGGGACAGGGGCCTCCTACGAGCAGTACTTC. It translates to CASSGTGASYEQYF.

The chain couples TRBV18 to TRBJ1-1, with D possibly TRBD1 on 5 matching bases. The V end was cut by 3 bases, the J end by 2 bases, with 7 bases between. This CDR3 region has 13 residues. Germline values: CDR1 KGHSH, CDR2 LQKENI. CDR3 nucleotides: TGTGCCAGCTCACCGACAGTTAACACTGAAGCTTTCTTT. This sequence encodes CASSPTVNTEAFF.

This chain links TRBV7-9 with TRBJ1-4; D might be TRBD1 (5 bases). CDR3 length: 16 amino acids. Germline CDR1 reads SEHNR; CDR2 reads FQNEAQ (reference sequence). The V gene lost 1 base and the J gene lost 7 bases, with 16 bases spanning the gap. The DNA for the CDR3 is TGTGCCAGCAGCTTAGGGGACTCTTTCCTTGGTGAAAAACTGTTTTTT. It specifies CASSLGDSFLGEKLFF.

The chain is built from TRBV5-4 and TRBJ2-7, with TRBD2 matching over 7 bases. V lost 7 bases, J lost 1 base, and 8 bases stayed unmatched. This CDR3 spans 14 amino acids. Germline CDR1 SGHNT, CDR2 YYREEE (reference sequence). The CDR3 bases are TGTGCCAGCTCCGTGGGGGGGGTTTCCTACGAGCAGTACTTC. This gives the protein CASSVGGVSYEQYF.

This chain joins TRBV30 and TRBJ1-4; possible D gene TRBD1, 5 bases. The CDR3 loop spans 13 amino acids. CDR1 is GTSNPN and CDR2 is SVGIG in the germline V gene (reference sequence). V lost 2 bases, J lost 8 bases, and 12 bases lay in between. The CDR3 loop is CAWSWGVSEKLFF. The CDR3 bases are TGTGCCTGGAGTTGGGGGGTTAGCGAAAAACTGTTTTTT.

The table lists this clone with a count of one. This chain connects TRBV28 to TRBJ2-3, with 7 bases matching TRBD1. This CDR3 region has 16 residues. V shed 6 bases, J shed 4 bases, and the junction held 13 bases outside the gene matches. Germline-derived CDR1 and CDR2 are MDHEN and SYDVKM. CDR3: CASSKITGAGSDTQYF. The CDR3, as DNA: TGTGCCAGCAGCAAAATTACAGGGGCTGGATCAGATACGCAGTATTTT. The full variable domain, its missing parts supplied by reference TRBV28 and TRBJ2-3, is DVKVTQSSRYLVKRTGEKVFLECVQDMDHENMFWYRQDPGLGLRLIYFSYDVKMKEKGDIPEGYSVSREKKERFSLILESASTNQTSMYLCASSKITGAGSDTQYFGPGTRLTVL.

V gene TRBV3-1 (or the pseudogene TRBV3-2) combines with J gene TRBJ2-7; perhaps TRBD2 as D (5 bases). CDR3 length equals 14 residues. Germline-derived CDR1 and CDR2 are LGHDT and YNNKEL (reference sequence). Trimming stripped 5 bases from V and 0 bases from J, with 11 bases between. The CDR3 bases are TGTGCCAGCAGCTCTCGGACTCTCTCCTACGAGCAGTACTTC. This codes for CASSSRTLSYEQYF.

The chain recombines TRBV27 with TRBJ2-1; 8 bases map to TRBD2. The trim removed 8 bases at V and 0 bases at J, leaving 6 bases unmatched. CDR1 is MNHEY, CDR2 SMNVEV, per germline (reference sequence). CDR3 size: 15 residues. CDR3 in amino acids: CASSSGLSSYNEQFF. The CDR3 DNA follows: TGTGCCAGCTCTAGCGGGCTGAGCTCCTACAATGAGCAGTTCTTC.

V and J are TRBV7-6 and TRBJ2-1; 9 bases match TRBD1. Trimming cost V 2 bases and J 3 bases; bases outside gene matches: 20. This CDR3 comprises 21 residues. CDR1 and CDR2 from the germline V gene are SGHVS and FNYEAQ. The CDR3 here is CASSLPWERRQGESFYNEQFF. In nucleotides, the CDR3 is TGTGCCAGCAGCTTACCCTGGGAACGAAGACAGGGGGAGAGTTTCTACAATGAGCAGTTCTTC. Supplemented by reference TRBV7-6 and TRBJ2-1, the full variable domain reads GAGVSQSPRYKVTKRGQDVALRCDPISGHVSLYWYRQALGQGPEFLTYFNYEAQQDKSGLPNDRFSAERPEGSISTLTIQRTEQRDSAMYRCASSLPWERRQGESFYNEQFFGPGTRLTVL.

This chain joins TRBV25-1 and TRBJ1-5; D remains ambiguous. Germline CDR1 MGHDK, CDR2 SYGVNS. V was trimmed by 2 bases and J by 6 bases, leaving 11 bases between them. The CDR3 extends over 14 amino acids. The CDR3 DNA follows: TGTGCCAGCAGTGAAACCGGGGAAAGTCAGCCCCAGCATTTT. Translation gives CASSETGESQPQHF.

The chain is built from TRBV5-6 and TRBJ2-7, with 14 bases lining up with TRBD2. Trimming removed 4 bases from V and 6 bases from J; junction bases left unmatched: 6. The CDR3 is 15 residues long. CDR1 is SGHDT, CDR2 YYEEEE, per germline. The CDR3 nucleotides read TGTGCCAGCAGCCGAGTGGGACTAGCGGGGGCCGAGCAGTACTTC. This codes for CASSRVGLAGAEQYF.